The rows below give T cell receptor beta chains drawn from one sample of a study of Graves' ophthalmopathy and Graves' hyperthyroidism. In TCRdb, the multiplex PCR reads were re-called with MiXCR into one record per CDR3 protein. The top ten hold more than 2.5% of the sample, which has about 660,000 distinct CDR3 sequences, 35% to 45% seen once. Material for sequencing was peripheral blood. The source of these receptors is an adult man with Graves' ophthalmopathy. CDR3s include the opening cysteine and the closing phenylalanine or tryptophan. The D gene is left open where the match is weak. Rows give clone size only sometimes, using once, few, many, or a class for an expanded clone.

NA | NA | TRBJ2-5 | TRBV30 | TGTGCCTGGAGTGTGTCAGGGGGAGGGGAGACCCAGTACTTC | CAWSVSGGGETQYF
NA | NA | TRBJ2-7 | TRBV9 | TGTGCCAGCAGCTGGGTTAGTTCCGAGCAGTACTTC | CASSWVSSEQYF
NA | NA | TRBJ1-5 | TRBV2 | TGTGCCAGCAGTGAAAAGGCCAGGGCGAGCAATCAGCCCCAGCATTTT | CASSEKARASNQPQHF
NA | NA | TRBJ1-3 | TRBV12-3/TRBV12-4 | TGTGCTAGTGCCCCCCTCGGCGGAAACTCTGGAAACACCATATATTTT | CASAPLGGNSGNTIYF
NA | NA | TRBJ2-5 | TRBV15 | TGTGCCACCAGCCCTGCCGGGGAACTCTATCAAGAGACCCAGTACTTC | CATSPAGELYQETQYF
many | TRBD1 | TRBJ2-7 | TRBV10-3 | TGTGCCATCGGGGACAGGGGGGATTCCTACGAGCAGTACTTC | CAIGDRGDSYEQYF
NA | NA | TRBJ1-6 | TRBV24-1 | TGTGCCACCAGTGGCGGCGACTCCTATAATTCACCCCTCCACTTT | CATSGGDSYNSPLHF
many | NA | TRBJ1-6 | TRBV27 | TGTGCCAGCAGTGGGAGAAGAAGTAATTCACCCCTCCACTTT | CASSGRRSNSPLHF
many | NA | TRBJ1-1 | TRBV12-3/TRBV12-4 | TGTGCCAGCAGTAACACGGGGGGCACTGAAGCTTTCTTT | CASSNTGGTEAFF
NA | NA | TRBJ1-1 | TRBV10-3 | TGTGCCATCAGTGCAGGTAGGGCTGAAGCTTTCTTT | CAISAGRAEAFF
many | NA | TRBJ1-5 | TRBV20-1 | TGCAGTGCTAGGGCTTTTGACGGGGGTCTTCAGCCCCAGCATTTT | CSARAFDGGLQPQHF
NA | TRBD1 | TRBJ2-5 | TRBV20-1 | TGCAGTGCTACTCGACAGGGGGTTGGGACCCAGTACTTC | CSATRQGVGTQYF
NA | NA | TRBJ1-4 | TRBV5-1 | TGCGCCAGCAGCCCGGGGCCCTACCCCGAAAAACTGCTTTTT | CASSPGPYPEKLLF
NA | NA | TRBJ1-1 | TRBV6-6 | TGTGCCAGCAGCCTATTGGGGCAGGGAGGGTTGCTCTTCGAAGCTTTCTTT | CASSLLGQGGLLFEAFF
NA | NA | TRBJ1-1 | TRBV10-3 | TGTGCCATCAGTGAGGGATTGGGCACCAAAGCTTTCTTT | CAISEGLGTKAFF
many | NA | TRBJ1-2 | TRBV19 | TGTGCCAGTAGTATAAGGAACTATGGCTACACCTTC | CASSIRNYGYTF
NA | NA | TRBJ2-2 | TRBV14 | TGTGTCAGCAGCCCTCTAATTGGCGGGGAGCTGTTTTTT | CVSSPLIGGELFF
few | TRBD1 | TRBJ2-7 | TRBV20-1 | TGCAGTGCTAGAGGGGGACAGGGAGCCTACGAGCAGTACTTC | CSARGGQGAYEQYF
many | NA | TRBJ2-7 | TRBV7-9 | TGTGCCAGCAGCTTATCGTTACCTTCCCACGAGCAGTACTTC | CASSLSLPSHEQYF
many | NA | TRBJ1-1 | TRBV4-2 | TGTGCCAGCAGCCAAGACGATGGTAGGGAGGCTTTCTTT | CASSQDDGREAFF
NA | NA | TRBJ2-6 | TRBV29-1 | TGCAGCGTTGTGTCAGGGTCCACTGAAGCTTTC | CSVVSGSTEAF
few | TRBD1 | TRBJ1-1 | TRBV5-6 | TGTGCCAGCAACACGGGACAGTCCGGAATATTGAACACTGAAGCTTTCTTT | CASNTGQSGILNTEAFF
many | NA | TRBJ2-5 | TRBV7-8 | TGTGCCAGCAGCTTAGCGGCAGGGCGCGGAGAGACCCAGTACTTC | CASSLAAGRGETQYF
few | TRBD1 | TRBJ1-2 | TRBV6-1 | TGTGCCTTTAGAGCGACAGGGTTCTATGGCTACACCTTC | CAFRATGFYGYTF
NA | NA | TRBJ1-4 | TRBV4-1 | TGCGCCAGCAGCCAAATTGGGCAAAGGATTGAAAAACTGTTTTTT | CASSQIGQRIEKLFF
many | NA | TRBJ1-1 | TRBV29-1 | TGCAGCGTCTATACTACACGGAACACTGAAGCTTTCTTT | CSVYTTRNTEAFF
NA | NA | TRBJ2-2 | TRBV5-1 | TGCGCCAGCACGAGCGTCGGGGAGCTGTTTTTT | CASTSVGELFF
NA | TRBD1 | TRBJ2-1 | TRBV25-1 | TGTGCCAGCAGCTCAAATAACAGGGGGTCGTACAATGAGCAGTTCTTC | CASSSNNRGSYNEQFF
NA | TRBD2 | TRBJ2-1 | TRBV20-1 | TGCAGTGCCGTAGCGGGGGGCTCATACAATGAGCAGTTCTTC | CSAVAGGSYNEQFF
NA | TRBD2 | TRBJ2-1 | TRBV9 | TGTGCCAGCAGGGGTGGACTAGCGGGCTCCCAGTTCTTC | CASRGGLAGSQFF
few | NA | TRBJ1-3 | TRBV7-9 | TGTGCCAGCAGCCCCTATGATTTGACAGAACTCTCTGGAAACACCATATATTTT | CASSPYDLTELSGNTIYF
many | NA | TRBJ1-2 | TRBV15 | TGTGCCACCAGCAGAGATCACGGCGGAGGCTACACCTTC | CATSRDHGGGYTF
many | TRBD1 | TRBJ2-7 | TRBV2 | TGTGCCAGCAGTACTGGACAGGGTGGATCCTTC | CASSTGQGGSF
NA | NA | TRBJ1-1 | TRBV5-1 | TGCGCCAGCAGCTTGGCCGGGGGGAAAGGGGTCACTGAAGCTTTCTTT | CASSLAGGKGVTEAFF
few | NA | TRBJ2-3 | TRBV29-1 | TGCAGCGTTGTCGGGTTAGTTCGGACAGATACGCAGTATTTT | CSVVGLVRTDTQYF
NA | NA | TRBJ1-5 | TRBV10-3 | TGTGCCAGCAGTGAAGCGGGGGGGCTGCAGACCCAGCATTTT | CASSEAGGLQTQHF
few | NA | TRBJ2-5 | TRBV7-2 | TGCGCCAGCAGCCAAGTGTATGAGGACTCAGGGAAGACCCAGTACTTC | CASSQVYEDSGKTQYF
NA | TRBD1 | TRBJ1-4 | TRBV9 | TGTGCCAGCAGCCAAAGGGACAGAAATGAAAAACTGTTTTTT | CASSQRDRNEKLFF
NA | TRBD1 | TRBJ1-5 | TRBV7-9 | TGTGCCAGCAGCTTAGATGGGACAGGTGCTTCCGAGCATTTT | CASSLDGTGASEHF
few | TRBD1 | TRBJ2-7 | TRBV4-3 | TGCGCCAGCAGCCAAGATCGGGACAGGGGTTACGAGCAGTACTTC | CASSQDRDRGYEQYF
NA | NA | TRBJ2-5 | TRBV6-1 | TGTGCCAGCAGTGAAGCCCTCTCGGGCCTACAAGAGACCCAGTACTTC | CASSEALSGLQETQYF
many | TRBD1 | TRBJ1-2 | TRBV11-2 | TGTGCCAGCGGAAAGGGACAGGGGTTGTACTATGGCTACACCTTC | CASGKGQGLYYGYTF
many | NA | TRBJ2-7 | TRBV29-1 | TGCAGCGCCAGGTATGACACGTCTAGCGACGAGCAGTACTTC | CSARYDTSSDEQYF
NA | NA | TRBJ2-5 | TRBV12-5 | TGTGCTAGTGGTGCCTCCCCCGGGACCCAAGAGACCCAGTACTTC | CASGASPGTQETQYF
NA | NA | TRBJ2-5 | TRBV5-6 | TGTGCCAGCAGCTTAAGGGACTCCGTTGACACCCAGTACTTC | CASSLRDSVDTQYF
many | TRBD1 | TRBJ1-5 | TRBV6-6 | TGTGCCAGCAGTTACATCACAGGGGGCAATCAGCCCCAGCATTTT | CASSYITGGNQPQHF
NA | TRBD1 | TRBJ1-2 | TRBV7-2 | TGTGCCAGCAGCTCACGCGGACAGGGTGGCTACACCTTC | CASSSRGQGGYTF
NA | NA | TRBJ2-7 | TRBV6-6 | TGTGCCAGCAGTTACTCGACAATGTCTAGCGCATCCCTACACGAGCAGTACTTC | CASSYSTMSSASLHEQYF
many | TRBD1 | TRBJ2-5 | TRBV9 | TGTGCCAGCAGCGTAGTAGGGACAGGGCGCGAGACCCAGTACTTC | CASSVVGTGRETQYF
many | NA | TRBJ1-1 | TRBV2 | TGTGCCAGCAGCGAACCTCAGGGGGAAGCTTTCTTT | CASSEPQGEAFF
many | NA | TRBJ1-1 | TRBV2 | TGTGCCAGCAGGAGACAGGAGAACACTGAAGCTTTCTTT | CASRRQENTEAFF
many | TRBD1 | TRBJ2-2 | TRBV7-9 | TGTGCCAGCAGCTTAGCGGAAGGACAGGGGGCGTACACCGGGGAGCTGTTTTTT | CASSLAEGQGAYTGELFF
NA | TRBD1 | TRBJ2-7 | TRBV6-1 | TGTGCCAGCGGGACAGGCCCGACCTACGAGCAGTACTTC | CASGTGPTYEQYF
many | NA | TRBJ2-5 | TRBV7-9 | TGTGCCAGCAGCTTCCCAGGGATTGAGGAGACCCAGTACTTC | CASSFPGIEETQYF
many | TRBD1 | TRBJ1-1 | TRBV19 | TGTGCCAGTAGTAGTACAGGGGCAGTGGGTCGCACTGAAGCTTTCTTT | CASSSTGAVGRTEAFF
NA | TRBD1 | TRBJ1-6 | TRBV5-4 | TGTGCCAGCAGTGACTCGGGACAGGGAAATTCACCCCTCCACTTT | CASSDSGQGNSPLHF
many | TRBD1 | TRBJ1-3 | TRBV11-3 | TGTGCCAGCAGCTCGTTGGACAGGAGCTCTGGAAACACCATATATTTT | CASSSLDRSSGNTIYF
NA | NA | TRBJ2-5 | TRBV2 | TGTGCTAGAGAGGGAGAGACCCAGTACTTC | CAREGETQYF
few | NA | TRBJ1-1 | TRBV12-3/TRBV12-4 | TGTGCCAGCAGTTTTCGGGGGAGAGAAACTGAAGCTTTCTTT | CASSFRGRETEAFF
NA | NA | TRBJ2-3 | TRBV19 | TGTGCCAGTAGTGACAGAATCACAGATACGCAGTATTTT | CASSDRITDTQYF